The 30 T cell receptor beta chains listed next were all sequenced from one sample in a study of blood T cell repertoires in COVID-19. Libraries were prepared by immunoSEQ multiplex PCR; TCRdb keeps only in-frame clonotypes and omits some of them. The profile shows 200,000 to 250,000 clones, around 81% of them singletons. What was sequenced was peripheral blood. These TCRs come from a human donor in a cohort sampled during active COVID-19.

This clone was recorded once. The CDR3 region has the DNA TGTGCCAGTAGTAGGACAGTCCTCGGCTACACCTTC. Its translation is CASSRTVLGYTF. The chain couples TRBV19 to TRBJ1-2, with D perhaps matching TRBD1 (6 bases). CDR1 LNHDA and CDR2 SQIVND come from the germline V gene (reference sequence). V was cut by 4 bases and J by 8 bases, with 11 bases left in between. This CDR3 is 12 amino acids long.

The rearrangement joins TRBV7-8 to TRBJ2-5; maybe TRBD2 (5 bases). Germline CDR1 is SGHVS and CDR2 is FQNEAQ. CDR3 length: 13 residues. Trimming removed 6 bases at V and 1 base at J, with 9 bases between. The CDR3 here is CASSSLVQETQYF. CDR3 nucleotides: TGTGCCAGCAGTTCACTAGTCCAAGAGACCCAGTACTTC.

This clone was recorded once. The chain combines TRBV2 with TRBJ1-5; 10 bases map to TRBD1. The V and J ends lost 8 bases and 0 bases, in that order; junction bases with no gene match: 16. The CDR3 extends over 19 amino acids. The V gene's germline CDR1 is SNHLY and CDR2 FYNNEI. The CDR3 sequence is CASYRTGTGVPYSNQPQHF. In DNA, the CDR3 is TGTGCCAGCTATCGTACCGGGACAGGGGTCCCTTATAGCAATCAGCCCCAGCATTTT.

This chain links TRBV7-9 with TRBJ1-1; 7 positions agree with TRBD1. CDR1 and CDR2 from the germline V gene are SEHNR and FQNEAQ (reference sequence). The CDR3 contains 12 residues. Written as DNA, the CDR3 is TGTGCTCTCGACAGGGTTGGGACTGAAGCTTTCTTT. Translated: CALDRVGTEAFF. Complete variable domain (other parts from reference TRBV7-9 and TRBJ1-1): DTGVSQNPRHKITKRGQNVTFRCDPISEHNRLYWYRQTLGQGPEFLTYFQNEAQLEKSRLLSDRFSAERPKGSFSTLEIQRTEQGDSAMYLCALDRVGTEAFFGQGTRLTVV.

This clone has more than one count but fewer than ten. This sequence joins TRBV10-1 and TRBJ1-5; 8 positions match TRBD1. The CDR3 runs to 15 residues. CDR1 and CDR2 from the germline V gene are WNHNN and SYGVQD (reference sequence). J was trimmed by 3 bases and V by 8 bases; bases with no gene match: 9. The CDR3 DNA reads TGCGCCAGCGTCGTGGACAGGGCTTTCAATCAGCCCCAGCATTTT. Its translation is CASVVDRAFNQPQHF.

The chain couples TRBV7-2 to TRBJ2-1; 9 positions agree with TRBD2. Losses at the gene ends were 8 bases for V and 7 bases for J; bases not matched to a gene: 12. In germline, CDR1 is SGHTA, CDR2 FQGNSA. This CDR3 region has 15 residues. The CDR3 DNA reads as TGTGCCAGCGTCTCGCGGGGGGGAATTGTGAATGAGCAGTTCTTC. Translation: CASVSRGGIVNEQFF.

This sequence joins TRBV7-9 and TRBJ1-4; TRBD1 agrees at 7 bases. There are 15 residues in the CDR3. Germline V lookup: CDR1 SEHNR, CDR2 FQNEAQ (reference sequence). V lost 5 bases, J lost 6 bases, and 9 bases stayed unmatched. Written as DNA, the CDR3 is TGTGCCAGCAGCCCCCCGACAGGGATGGATGAAAAACTGTTTTTT. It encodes CASSPPTGMDEKLFF.

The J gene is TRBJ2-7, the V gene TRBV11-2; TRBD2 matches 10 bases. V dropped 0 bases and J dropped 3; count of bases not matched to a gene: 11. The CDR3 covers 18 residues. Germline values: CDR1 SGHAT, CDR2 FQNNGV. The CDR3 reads CASSLDWLAGEGNYEQYF. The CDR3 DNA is TGTGCCAGCAGCTTAGATTGGCTAGCGGGAGAGGGAAACTACGAGCAGTACTTC. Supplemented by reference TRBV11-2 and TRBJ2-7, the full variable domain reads EAGVAQSPRYKIIEKRQSVAFWCNPISGHATLYWYQQILGQGPKLLIQFQNNGVVDDSQLPKDRFSAERLKGVDSTLKIQPAKLEDSAVYLCASSLDWLAGEGNYEQYFGPGTRLTVT.

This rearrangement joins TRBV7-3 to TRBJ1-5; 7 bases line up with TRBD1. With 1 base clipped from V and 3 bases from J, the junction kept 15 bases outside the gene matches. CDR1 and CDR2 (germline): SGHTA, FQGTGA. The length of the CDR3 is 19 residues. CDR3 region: CASSLRNRGPLFNNQPQHF. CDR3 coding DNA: TGTGCCAGCAGCTTAAGAAACAGGGGACCCCTATTTAACAATCAGCCCCAGCATTTT.

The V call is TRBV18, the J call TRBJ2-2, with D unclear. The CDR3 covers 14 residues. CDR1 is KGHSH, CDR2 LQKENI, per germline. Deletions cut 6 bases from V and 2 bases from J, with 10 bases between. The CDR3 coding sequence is TGTGCCAGCTCTGCGGTCACCAACACCGGGGAGCTGTTTTTT. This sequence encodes CASSAVTNTGELFF.

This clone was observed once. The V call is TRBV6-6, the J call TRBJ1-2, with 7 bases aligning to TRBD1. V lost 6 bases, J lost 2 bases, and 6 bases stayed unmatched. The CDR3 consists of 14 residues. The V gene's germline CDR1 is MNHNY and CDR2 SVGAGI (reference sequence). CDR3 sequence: CASSWTGDNYGYTF. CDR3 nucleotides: TGTGCCAGCAGCTGGACAGGAGACAACTATGGCTACACCTTC.

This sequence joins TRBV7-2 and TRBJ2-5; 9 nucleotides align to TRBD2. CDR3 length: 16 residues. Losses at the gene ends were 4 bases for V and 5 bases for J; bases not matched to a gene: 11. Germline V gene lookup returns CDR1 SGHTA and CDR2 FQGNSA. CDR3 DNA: TGTGCCAGCAGCTCAGCCCCAGCGGGGGGTTTCGAGACCCAGTACTTC. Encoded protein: CASSSAPAGGFETQYF. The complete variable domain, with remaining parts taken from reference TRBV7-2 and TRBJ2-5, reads GAGVSQSPSNKVTEKGKDVELRCDPISGHTALYWYRQSLGQGLEFLIYFQGNSAPDKSGLPSDRFSAERTGGSVSTLTIQRTQQEDSAVYLCASSSAPAGGFETQYFGPGTRLLVL.

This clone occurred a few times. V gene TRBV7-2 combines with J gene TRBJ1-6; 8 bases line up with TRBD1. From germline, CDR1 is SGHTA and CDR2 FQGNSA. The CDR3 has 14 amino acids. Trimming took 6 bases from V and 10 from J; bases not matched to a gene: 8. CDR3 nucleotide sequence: TGTGCCAGCAGGTTCGGACAGGGTGGATCACCCCTCCACTTT. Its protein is CASRFGQGGSPLHF.

The CDR3 protein is CASSTGVHEQYF. The DNA for the CDR3 is TGTGCCAGCAGCACAGGGGTACACGAGCAGTACTTC. The V gene is TRBV12-3 or TRBV12-4, the J gene TRBJ2-7, with 7 bases matching TRBD1. Trimming at V came to 6 bases and at J to 5 bases, leaving 4 bases not matched to a gene. This CDR3 is 12 amino acids long.

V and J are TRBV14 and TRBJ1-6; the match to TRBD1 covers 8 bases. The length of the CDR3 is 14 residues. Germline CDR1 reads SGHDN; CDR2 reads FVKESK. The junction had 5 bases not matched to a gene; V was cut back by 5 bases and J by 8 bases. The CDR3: CASSGGQGYSPLHF. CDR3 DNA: TGTGCCAGCAGCGGTGGACAGGGTTATTCACCCCTCCACTTT.

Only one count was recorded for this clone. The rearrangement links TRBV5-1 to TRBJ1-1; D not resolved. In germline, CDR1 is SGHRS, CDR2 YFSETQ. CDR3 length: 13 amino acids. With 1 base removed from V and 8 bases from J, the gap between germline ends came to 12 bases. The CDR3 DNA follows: TGCGCCAGCAGCTTGTTCCTCGGGAGCGAAGCTTTCTTT. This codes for CASSLFLGSEAFF. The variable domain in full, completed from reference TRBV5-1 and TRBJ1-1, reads KAGVTQTPRYLIKTRGQQVTLSCSPISGHRSVSWYQQTPGQGLQFLFEYFSETQRNKGNFPGRFSGRQFSNSRSEMNVSTLELGDSALYLCASSLFLGSEAFFGQGTRLTVV.

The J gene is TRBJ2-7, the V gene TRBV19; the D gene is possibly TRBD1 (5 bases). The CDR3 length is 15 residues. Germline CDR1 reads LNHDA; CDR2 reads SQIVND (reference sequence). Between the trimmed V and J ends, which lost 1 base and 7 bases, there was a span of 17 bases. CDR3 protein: CASSIVVTDLREQYF. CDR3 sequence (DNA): TGTGCCAGTAGTATAGTGGTGACAGATCTTAGGGAGCAGTACTTC.

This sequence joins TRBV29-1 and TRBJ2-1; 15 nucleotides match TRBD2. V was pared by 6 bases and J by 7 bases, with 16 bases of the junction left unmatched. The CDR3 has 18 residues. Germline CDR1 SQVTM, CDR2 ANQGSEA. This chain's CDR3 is CSVDARTSGRGMRNEQFF. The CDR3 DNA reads TGCAGCGTCGACGCCAGGACTAGCGGGAGGGGTATGAGGAATGAGCAGTTCTTC.

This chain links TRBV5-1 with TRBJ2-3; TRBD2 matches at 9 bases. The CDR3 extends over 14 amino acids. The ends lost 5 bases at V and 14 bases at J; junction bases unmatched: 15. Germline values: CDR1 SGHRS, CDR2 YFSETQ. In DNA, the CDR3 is TGCGCCAGCAGACCGACTAGCGGCTCCCTCGAGGGGTATTTT. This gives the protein CASRPTSGSLEGYF.

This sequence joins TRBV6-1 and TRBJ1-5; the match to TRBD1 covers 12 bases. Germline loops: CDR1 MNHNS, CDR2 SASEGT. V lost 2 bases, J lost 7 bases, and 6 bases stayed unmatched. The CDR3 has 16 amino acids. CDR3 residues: CASSERGTGGGQPQHF. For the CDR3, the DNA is TGTGCCAGCAGTGAACGGGGGACAGGGGGCGGGCAGCCCCAGCATTTT.

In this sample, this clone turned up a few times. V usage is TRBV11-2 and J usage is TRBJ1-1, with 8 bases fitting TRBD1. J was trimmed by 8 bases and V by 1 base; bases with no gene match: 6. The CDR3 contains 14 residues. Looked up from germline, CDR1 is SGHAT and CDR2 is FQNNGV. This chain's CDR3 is CASSLGAGQAEAFF. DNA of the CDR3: TGTGCCAGCAGCTTAGGTGCGGGACAGGCGGAAGCTTTCTTT.

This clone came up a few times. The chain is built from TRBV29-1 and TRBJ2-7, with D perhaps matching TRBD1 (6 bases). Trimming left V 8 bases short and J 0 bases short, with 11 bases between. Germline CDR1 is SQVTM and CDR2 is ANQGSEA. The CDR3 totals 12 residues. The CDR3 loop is CSLRTVSYEQYF. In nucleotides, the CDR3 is TGCAGCCTACGGACAGTCTCCTACGAGCAGTACTTC.

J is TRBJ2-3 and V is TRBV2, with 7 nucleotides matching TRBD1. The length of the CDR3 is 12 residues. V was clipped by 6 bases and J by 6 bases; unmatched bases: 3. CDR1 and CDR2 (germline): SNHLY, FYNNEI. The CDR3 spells CASRPQGDTQYF. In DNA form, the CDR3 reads TGTGCCAGCAGGCCACAGGGGGATACGCAGTATTTT.

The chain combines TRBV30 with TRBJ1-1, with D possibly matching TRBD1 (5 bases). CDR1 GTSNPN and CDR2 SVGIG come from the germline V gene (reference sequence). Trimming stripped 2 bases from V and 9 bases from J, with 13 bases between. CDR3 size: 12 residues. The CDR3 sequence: CAWSSAGRQAFF. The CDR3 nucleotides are TGTGCCTGGAGTTCCGCAGGGCGTCAAGCTTTCTTT.

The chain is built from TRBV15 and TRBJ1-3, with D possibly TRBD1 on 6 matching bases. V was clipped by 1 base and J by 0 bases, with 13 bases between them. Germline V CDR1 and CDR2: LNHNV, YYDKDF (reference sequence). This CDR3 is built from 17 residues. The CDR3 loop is CATSRGELGGSGNTIYF. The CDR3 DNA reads TGTGCCACCAGCAGAGGGGAGCTAGGGGGCTCTGGAAACACCATATATTTT. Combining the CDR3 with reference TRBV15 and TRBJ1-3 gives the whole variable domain DAMVIQNPRYQVTQFGKPVTLSCSQTLNHNVMYWYQQKSSQAPKLLFHYYDKDFNNEADTPDNFQSRRPNTSFCFLDIRSPGLGDTAMYLCATSRGELGGSGNTIYFGEGSWLTVV.

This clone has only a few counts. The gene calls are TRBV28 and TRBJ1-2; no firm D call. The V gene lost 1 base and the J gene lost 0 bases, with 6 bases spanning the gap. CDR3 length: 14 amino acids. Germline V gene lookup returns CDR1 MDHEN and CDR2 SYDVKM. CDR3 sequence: CASSLYSSNYGYTF. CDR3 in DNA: TGTGCCAGCAGTTTATATAGCTCTAACTATGGCTACACCTTC.

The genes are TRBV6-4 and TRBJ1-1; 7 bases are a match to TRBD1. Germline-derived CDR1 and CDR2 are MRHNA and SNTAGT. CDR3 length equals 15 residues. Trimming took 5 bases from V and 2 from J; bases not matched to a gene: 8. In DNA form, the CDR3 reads TGTGCCAGCAGTCCCCGGACAGGAGCCAACACTGAAGCTTTCTTT. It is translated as CASSPRTGANTEAFF.

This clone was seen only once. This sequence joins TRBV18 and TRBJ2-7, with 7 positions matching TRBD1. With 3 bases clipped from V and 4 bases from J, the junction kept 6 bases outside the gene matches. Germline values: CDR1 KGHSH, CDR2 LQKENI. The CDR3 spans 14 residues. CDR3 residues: CASSPQGQPYEQYF. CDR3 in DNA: TGTGCCAGCTCACCCCAGGGACAGCCTTACGAGCAGTACTTC. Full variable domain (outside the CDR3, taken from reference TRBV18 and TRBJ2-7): NAGVMQNPRHLVRRRGQEARLRCSPMKGHSHVYWYRQLPEEGLKFMVYLQKENIIDESGMPKERFSAEFPKEGPSILRIQQVVRGDSAAYFCASSPQGQPYEQYFGPGTRLTVT.

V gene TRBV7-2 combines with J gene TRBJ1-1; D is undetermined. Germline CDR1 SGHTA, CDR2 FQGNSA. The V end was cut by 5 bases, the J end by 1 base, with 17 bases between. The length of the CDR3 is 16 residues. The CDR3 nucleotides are TGTGCCAGCAGCACTACCCGCACGGGGAGGAACACTGAAGCTTTCTTT. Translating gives CASSTTRTGRNTEAFF.

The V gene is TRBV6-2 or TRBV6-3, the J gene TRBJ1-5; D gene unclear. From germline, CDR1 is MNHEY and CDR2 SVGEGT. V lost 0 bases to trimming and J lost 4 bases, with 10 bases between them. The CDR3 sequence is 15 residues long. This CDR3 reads CASSYSGRSNQPQHF. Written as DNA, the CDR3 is TGTGCCAGCAGTTACTCAGGTCGGAGTAATCAGCCCCAGCATTTT.